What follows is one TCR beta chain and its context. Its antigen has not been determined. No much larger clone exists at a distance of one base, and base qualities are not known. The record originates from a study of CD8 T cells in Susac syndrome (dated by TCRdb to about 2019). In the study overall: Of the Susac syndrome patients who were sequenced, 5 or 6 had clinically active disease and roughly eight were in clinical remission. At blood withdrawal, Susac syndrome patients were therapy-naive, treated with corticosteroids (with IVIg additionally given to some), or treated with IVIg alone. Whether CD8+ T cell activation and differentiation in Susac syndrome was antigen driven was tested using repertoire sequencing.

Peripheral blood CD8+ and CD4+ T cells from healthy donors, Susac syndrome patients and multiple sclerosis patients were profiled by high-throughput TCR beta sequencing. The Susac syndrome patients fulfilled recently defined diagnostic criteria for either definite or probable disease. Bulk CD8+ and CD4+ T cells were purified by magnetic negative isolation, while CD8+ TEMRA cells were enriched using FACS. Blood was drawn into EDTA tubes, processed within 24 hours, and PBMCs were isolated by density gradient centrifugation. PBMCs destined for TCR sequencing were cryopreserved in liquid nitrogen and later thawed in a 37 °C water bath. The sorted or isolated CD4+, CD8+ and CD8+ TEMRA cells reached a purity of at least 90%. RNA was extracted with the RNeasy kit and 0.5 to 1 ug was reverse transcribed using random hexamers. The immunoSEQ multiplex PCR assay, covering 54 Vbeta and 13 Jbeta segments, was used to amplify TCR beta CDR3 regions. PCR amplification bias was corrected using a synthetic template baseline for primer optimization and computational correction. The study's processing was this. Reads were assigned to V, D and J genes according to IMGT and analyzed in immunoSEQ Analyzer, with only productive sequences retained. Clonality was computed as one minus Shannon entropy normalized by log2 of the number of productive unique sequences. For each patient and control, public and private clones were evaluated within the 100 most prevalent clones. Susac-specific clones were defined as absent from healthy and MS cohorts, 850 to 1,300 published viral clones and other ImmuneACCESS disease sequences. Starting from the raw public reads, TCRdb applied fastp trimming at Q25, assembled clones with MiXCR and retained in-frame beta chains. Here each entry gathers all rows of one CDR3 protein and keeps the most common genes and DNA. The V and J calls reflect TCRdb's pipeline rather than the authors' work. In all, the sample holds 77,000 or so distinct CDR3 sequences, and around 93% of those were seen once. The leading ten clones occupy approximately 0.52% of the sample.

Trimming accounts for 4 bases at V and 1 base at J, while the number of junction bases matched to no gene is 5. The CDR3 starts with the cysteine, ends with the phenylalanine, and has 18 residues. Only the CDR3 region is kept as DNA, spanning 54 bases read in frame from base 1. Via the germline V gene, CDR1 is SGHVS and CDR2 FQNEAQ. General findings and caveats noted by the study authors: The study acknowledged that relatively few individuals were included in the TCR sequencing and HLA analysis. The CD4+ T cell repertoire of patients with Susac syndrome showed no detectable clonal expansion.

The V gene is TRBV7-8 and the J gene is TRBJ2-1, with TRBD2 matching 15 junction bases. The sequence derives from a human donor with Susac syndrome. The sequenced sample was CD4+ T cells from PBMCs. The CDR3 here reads CASSSPGLAGGSYNEQFF. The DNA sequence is TGTGCCAGCAGCTCTCCGGGACTAGCGGGGGGATCCTACAATGAGCAGTTCTTC.